The 12 T cell receptor beta chains below all came from one sample that was sequenced in a study of PD-L1 blockade in urothelial cancer. Method: immunoSEQ multiplex PCR; TCRdb's copy keeps in-frame clones and lacks some. The sample has around 27,000 clones; around 85% are singletons. Source: PBMCs, taken around atezolizumab (anti-PD-L1) treatment. These receptors all come from a man aged 50 to 60 with urothelial cancer.

V gene TRBV6-1 combines with J gene TRBJ1-2, with D maybe TRBD1 (5 bases). This CDR3 has 14 residues. The germline gives CDR1 MNHNS, CDR2 SASEGT. Trimming removed 4 bases at V and 3 bases at J, with 12 bases between. In DNA, the CDR3 is TGTGCCAGCAGTGTAGGAGACAGCTACTATGGCTACACCTTC. The encoded protein is CASSVGDSYYGYTF.

The rearrangement joins TRBV27 to TRBJ2-1, with 8 positions matching TRBD2. The germline CDR1 and CDR2 sequences are MNHEY and SMNVEV (reference sequence). V trimming: 2 bases; J trimming: 7 bases; junction bases outside the gene matches: 4. The CDR3 length is 14 residues. The CDR3 here is CASSLIAGRNEQFF. The CDR3 DNA sequence: TGTGCCAGCAGTTTAATAGCGGGAAGGAATGAGCAGTTCTTC.

The chain links TRBV27 to TRBJ2-5, with 11 bases matching TRBD2. Unmatched junction bases numbered 10, after V lost 2 bases and J lost 2 bases. This CDR3 comprises 18 residues. Germline CDR1 is MNHEY and CDR2 is SMNVEV (reference sequence). CDR3 in DNA: TGTGCCAGCAGTTTAGGTGGGACTAGCGGAGGGCTTCAAGAGACCCAGTACTTC. This sequence encodes CASSLGGTSGGLQETQYF.

The V call is TRBV19, the J call TRBJ2-1; unclear D gene. V lost 6 bases and J lost 4, with 10 bases in between. Germline V gives CDR1 LNHDA, CDR2 SQIVND (reference sequence). The length of the CDR3 is 13 residues. The CDR3 DNA reads TGTGCCAGTAGCCACAATCTGTACAATGAGCAGTTCTTC. This sequence encodes CASSHNLYNEQFF.

This rearrangement joins TRBV7-2 to TRBJ2-7; D may be TRBD1 (5 bases). V lost 0 bases to trimming and J lost 7 bases, with 10 bases between them. This CDR3 is 13 amino acids long. Germline V gene data show CDR1 as SGHTA and CDR2 as FQGNSA. In DNA, the CDR3 is TGTGCCAGCAGCTTAGCAGGGGCTAAAGAGCAGTACGTC. Amino acids: CASSLAGAKEQYV.

Only a few counts were recorded for this clone. The gene calls are TRBV4-1 and TRBJ2-1; the match to TRBD2 covers 8 bases. The CDR3 has 15 residues. Germline CDR1 reads MGHRA; CDR2 reads YSYEKL. The J segment lost 1 base and the V segment lost 4 bases, leaving 3 bases of the junction unmatched. CDR3 sequence (DNA): TGCGCCAGCAGCCCGGTAGCGGGGTCCTACAATGAGCAGTTCTTC. The encoded protein is CASSPVAGSYNEQFF.

The chain carries TRBV6-6 and TRBJ2-5; possible D gene TRBD2, 5 bases. The CDR3 extends over 13 amino acids. V lost 4 bases and J lost 7, with 13 bases in between. The germline V gene has CDR1 MNHNY and CDR2 SVGAGI (reference sequence). CDR3 coding DNA: TGTGCCAGCAGTTCGGACGCCCGGGGGACCCAGTACTTC. The encoded protein is CASSSDARGTQYF.

The chain's CDR3 is CASSPSQGDSNQPQHF. The CDR3 coding sequence is TGTGCCAGCAGCCCGTCACAGGGTGATAGCAATCAGCCCCAGCATTTT. The chain carries TRBV7-9 and TRBJ1-5; D might be TRBD1 (6 bases). V shed 5 bases and J shed 0 bases, with 14 bases lying between them. In germline, CDR1 is SEHNR, CDR2 FQNEAQ (reference sequence). CDR3 length: 16 amino acids.

The chain couples TRBV7-2 to TRBJ1-4; D gene uncertain. This CDR3 is built from 12 residues. V lost 1 base to trimming and J lost 10 bases, with 7 bases between them. CDR1 SGHTA and CDR2 FQGNSA come from the germline V gene. CDR3: CASSLDTLKLFF. The CDR3 DNA reads TGTGCCAGCAGCTTAGACACCCTAAAACTGTTTTTT.

This chain links TRBV7-8 with TRBJ2-7; D is uncertain. The CDR3 contains 15 residues. CDR1 and CDR2 from the germline V gene are SGHVS and FQNEAQ. V was clipped by 5 bases and J by 2 bases, with 16 bases between them. CDR3 sequence: CASSPPARPPYEQYV. In DNA form, the CDR3 reads TGTGCCAGCAGCCCTCCTGCCAGGCCCCCCTACGAGCAGTACGTC.

The rearrangement links TRBV6-4 to TRBJ2-1; 8 bases map to TRBD1. V shed 5 bases, J shed 1 base, and the junction held 7 bases outside the gene matches. CDR1 is MRHNA, CDR2 SNTAGT, per germline. The CDR3 consists of 16 residues. The CDR3 is CASSRERTGSYNEQFF. CDR3 nucleotide sequence: TGTGCCAGCAGTAGGGAGAGGACAGGGTCCTACAATGAGCAGTTCTTC.

V is TRBV6-6 and J is TRBJ2-2; D might be TRBD2 (6 bases). Per germline, CDR1 MNHNY and CDR2 SVGAGI (reference sequence). The V and J ends lost 6 bases and 2 bases respectively, with 16 bases between them. The CDR3 runs 16 residues. CDR3 loop: CASSGGLDLNTGELFF. CDR3 sequence (DNA): TGTGCCAGCAGCGGGGGACTGGATCTAAACACCGGGGAGCTGTTTTTT.